The TCR beta chain described here comes from a study of cytomegalovirus exposure and HLA in healthy donors. The study's findings and limits: Presence/absence analysis assumed near-uniform sequencing depth across donors. Prediction of most subjects' HLA-A and HLA-B alleles by TCR beta sequences was reportedly accurate.

Participants comprised healthy donors of bone marrow. Germline V lookup: CDR1 SGDLS, CDR2 YYNGEE. J lost 2 bases, V lost 4 bases, and 8 bases had no gene match. The CDR3 length is 15 residues. About this clone: The antigen is undetermined.

PCR primers comprised 60 Vbeta and 13 Jbeta primers. The assay was immunoSEQ multiplex PCR, and TCRdb's table has in-frame clones only and misses some. Of some 160,000 clones listed, 77% were seen once; the top ten hold under 2%. This clonotype was sampled from a woman aged 25 to 39 in good health and CMV-seronegative. Sequencing was carried out using PBMCs. The rearrangement links TRBV9 to TRBJ2-7, with 8 bases lining up with TRBD2. CDR3 DNA: TGTGCCAGCAGCCCCCGGGGGGGAGAAGCCTACGAGCAGTACTTC. This sequence encodes CASSPRGGEAYEQYF.